This passage covers 24 T cell receptor beta chains from one sample sequenced in a study of T cells in Graves' hyperthyroidism and ophthalmopathy. Amplified regions were TCR beta CDR3 sequences from RNA transcripts. With the HTBI primer set, the TCR CDR3 went through a first round of RT-PCR. TCRdb analysed the multiplex PCR reads with MiXCR anew, one entry per CDR3 protein. The sample consists of around 580,000 distinct CDR3 sequences, roughly 17% of them appearing once. Sequences were obtained from blood. These receptor sequences come from a woman between 18 and 30 years old with Graves' hyperthyroidism.

This clonotype was observed many times. The junction does not match germline at one end; this may be a read error. J is TRBJ2-7 and V is TRBV10-3; maybe TRBD2 (6 bases). This CDR3 comprises 14 residues. Germline assignment: CDR1 ENHRY and CDR2 SYGVKD. The CDR3 DNA reads as TGTGCCACCAGTCCCCGGACTACCTACTACGAGCAGTACTTC. Its protein is CATSPRTTYYEQYF.

V usage is TRBV29-1 and J usage is TRBJ1-2, with TRBD1 identical over 12 bases. Trimming removed 0 bases from V and 7 bases from J; junction bases left unmatched: 6. CDR1 and CDR2 (germline): SQVTM, ANQGSEA. This CDR3 region has 15 residues. The CDR3 protein is CSVEDRGTGGRGYTF. The CDR3 DNA reads TGCAGCGTTGAAGATCGTGGGACAGGGGGCCGTGGCTACACCTTC.

This clonotype was detected a few times. This rearrangement joins TRBV5-6 to TRBJ1-6; 9 nucleotides agree with TRBD1. V shed 4 bases, J shed 7 bases, and the junction held 9 bases outside the gene matches. The CDR3 spans 16 residues. The germline V gene has CDR1 SGHDT and CDR2 YYEEEE. CDR3: CASSGGDRARNSPLHF. CDR3 DNA sequence: TGTGCCAGCAGCGGAGGGGACAGGGCGCGCAATTCACCCCTCCACTTT.

This clonotype was seen a handful of times. The chain has TRBV6-6 and TRBJ2-7; TRBD1 is a possible D gene (5 bases). Germline values: CDR1 MNHNY, CDR2 SVGAGI (reference sequence). V lost 0 bases, J lost 0 bases, and 9 bases lay in between. This CDR3 is built from 15 residues. As DNA, the CDR3 is TGTGCCAGCAGTTACTCCGACAGTTACTCCTACGAGCAGTACTTC. This encodes CASSYSDSYSYEQYF.

This clonotype was counted ten times or more. V gene TRBV11-2 combines with J gene TRBJ2-7, with D hard to call. The CDR3 consists of 16 residues. Germline-derived CDR1 and CDR2 are SGHAT and FQNNGV. The V and J ends lost 1 base and 2 bases respectively, with 15 bases between them. Here the CDR3 DNA reads TGTGCCAGCAGCTTAGTTAGTTGGTACGGTACCTACGAGCAGTACTTC. Protein sequence: CASSLVSWYGTYEQYF.

The sample holds a few counts of this clonotype. This chain connects TRBV15 to TRBJ2-1, with D uncertain. Trimming pared 5 bases from V and 2 bases from J, leaving 13 bases between. This CDR3 region has 15 residues. Germline CDR1 and CDR2: LNHNV and YYDKDF (reference sequence). The CDR3 protein is CATSPGSLTYNEQFF. CDR3 DNA: TGTGCCACCAGCCCCGGCAGCCTCACCTACAATGAGCAGTTCTTC.

Ten or more counts support this clonotype. The chain uses TRBV27 and TRBJ2-3; D uncertain. The ends were cut back, 6 bases at V and 3 bases at J, with 16 bases in the middle. This CDR3 comprises 15 residues. The germline CDR1 and CDR2 sequences are MNHEY and SMNVEV (reference sequence). CDR3 nucleotide sequence: TGTGCCAGCAGGCGATCCATTCTCGGGACAGATACGCAGTATTTT. Translation: CASRRSILGTDTQYF.

This clonotype was observed a handful of times. J is TRBJ1-2 and V is TRBV6-6; 7 nucleotides agree with TRBD1. In germline, CDR1 is MNHNY, CDR2 SVGAGI (reference sequence). The CDR3 totals 14 residues. The V and J ends lost 0 bases and 8 bases, in that order; junction bases with no gene match: 6. The chain's CDR3 is CASSYSRQGSGYTF. In nucleotides, the CDR3 is TGTGCCAGCAGTTACTCCCGACAGGGCAGCGGCTACACCTTC.

This chain connects TRBV29-1 to TRBJ2-5; possibly TRBD2 for D (6 bases). Trimming took off 4 bases at V and 3 bases at J, with 9 bases between the two ends. Germline V gene data show CDR1 as SQVTM and CDR2 as ANQGSEA. This CDR3 is 12 amino acids long. The CDR3 bases are TGCAGCGTTGTGCGGAGGGAAGAGACCCAGTACTTC. This translates into CSVVRREETQYF. The whole variable domain, remainder taken from reference TRBV29-1 and TRBJ2-5, is SAVISQKPSRDICQRGTSLTIQCQVDSQVTMMFWYRQQPGQSLTLIATANQGSEATYESGFVIDKFPISRPNLTFSTLTVSNMSPEDSSIYLCSVVRREETQYFGPGTRLLVL.

This clonotype occurred many times. The gene calls are TRBV7-2 and TRBJ2-1; D is tentatively TRBD1 or TRBD2 (5 bases each). This CDR3 is 15 amino acids long. Germline assignment: CDR1 SGHTA and CDR2 FQGNSA. The germline V and J ends were trimmed by 1 base and 5 bases, with 12 bases remaining between them. The CDR3 spells CASSLDGGTDNEQFF. The CDR3 DNA sequence: TGTGCCAGCAGCTTAGATGGGGGTACGGACAATGAGCAGTTCTTC.

The chain recombines TRBV7-8 with TRBJ2-3; D ambiguous. The CDR3 sequence is 14 residues long. V dropped 4 bases and J dropped 4 bases, with 12 bases sitting between them. Looked up from germline, CDR1 is SGHVS and CDR2 is FQNEAQ. CDR3 coding DNA: TGTGCCAGCAGCTACACTCACGGCGCAGATACGCAGTATTTT. The encoded protein is CASSYTHGADTQYF.

This rearrangement joins TRBV9 to TRBJ2-7, with D possibly matching TRBD1 (6 bases). V lost 2 bases to trimming and J lost 4 bases, with 16 bases between them. The length of the CDR3 is 15 residues. Germline V gives CDR1 SGDLS, CDR2 YYNGEE. In DNA form, the CDR3 reads TGTGCCAGCAGCGTTGCCCCGGGACATGCTTACGAGCAGTACTTC. Protein sequence: CASSVAPGHAYEQYF.

The chain employs TRBV11-2 and TRBJ1-5; possible D gene TRBD1, 5 bases. V lost 2 bases and J lost 4, with 6 bases in between. This CDR3 has 13 residues. CDR1 is SGHAT, CDR2 FQNNGV, per germline. The CDR3 sequence is CASSLKGNQPQHF. The CDR3 DNA is TGTGCCAGCAGCTTAAAGGGGAATCAGCCCCAGCATTTT.

Points on this clonotype: An end of the junction differs from the germline gene, which may be a read error. The chain combines TRBV12-3 or TRBV12-4 with TRBJ1-2, with 8 nucleotides matching TRBD1. The CDR3 covers 13 residues. This CDR3 is CVSSLNRGGGYTF. CDR3 nucleotides: TGTGTCAGCAGTTTAAACAGGGGGGGAGGCTACACCTTC.

The chain has TRBV27 and TRBJ2-3, with 12 bases that match TRBD2. The J segment lost 5 bases and the V segment lost 4 bases, leaving 10 bases of the junction unmatched. This CDR3 contains 17 residues. CDR1 and CDR2 from the germline V gene are MNHEY and SMNVEV (reference sequence). The CDR3 loop is CASSSRLTSGSRDTQYF. CDR3 nucleotide sequence: TGTGCCAGCAGTTCGCGTCTGACTAGCGGGAGCCGAGATACGCAGTATTTT.

V gene TRBV27 combines with J gene TRBJ2-5; possibly TRBD2 for D (6 bases). CDR1 and CDR2 (germline): MNHEY, SMNVEV (reference sequence). The CDR3 totals 14 residues. V gave up 3 bases and J gave up 0 bases, with 8 bases separating them. The CDR3 bases are TGTGCCAGCAGTTTCCGGACTAACCAAGAGACCCAGTACTTC. Translated: CASSFRTNQETQYF.

The chain has TRBV11-2 and TRBJ2-1; D may be TRBD1 or TRBD2 (5 bases each). Between the trimmed V and J ends, which lost 2 bases and 3 bases, there was a span of 14 bases. This CDR3 has 16 amino acids. Germline values: CDR1 SGHAT, CDR2 FQNNGV. CDR3 nucleotide sequence: TGTGCCAGCAGCTTAAGACCGGGGCTGGGCTACAATGAGCAGTTCTTC. The encoded protein is CASSLRPGLGYNEQFF.

V usage is TRBV12-5 and J usage is TRBJ2-3; 8 bases are a match to TRBD2. Trimming removed 2 bases from V and 4 bases from J; junction bases left unmatched: 8. The CDR3 spans 16 residues. From germline, CDR1 is LGHNT and CDR2 FRNRAP. The CDR3, as DNA: TGTGCTAGTGGTTTGACGACTAGCGTATTCCCAGATACGCAGTATTTT. It codes for CASGLTTSVFPDTQYF.

This chain links TRBV20-1 with TRBJ1-1; 7 bases agree with TRBD1. V gave up 2 bases and J gave up 3 bases; unmatched junction bases: 6. There are 14 residues in the CDR3. Germline CDR1 DFQATT, CDR2 SNEGSKA (reference sequence). CDR3 in amino acids: CSARTGEWDTEAFF. The DNA of the CDR3 is TGCAGTGCTAGAACAGGGGAGTGGGACACTGAAGCTTTCTTT.

The V and J genes are TRBV6-2 or TRBV6-3 and TRBJ2-5; 8 positions agree with TRBD2. V was clipped by 4 bases and J by 5 bases; unmatched bases: 12. CDR1 is MNHEY and CDR2 is SVGEGT in the germline V gene. CDR3 length: 16 residues. CDR3 coding DNA: TGTGCCAGCAGTTTCATCGCGGGAGGTCGTTGGGAGACCCAGTACTTC. It yields the protein CASSFIAGGRWETQYF.

V is TRBV12-3 or TRBV12-4 and J is TRBJ1-2; tentatively, D is TRBD1 (6 bases). The ends were cut back, 3 bases at V and 5 bases at J, with 10 bases in the middle. The CDR3 extends over 13 amino acids. In DNA form, the CDR3 reads TGTGCCAGCAGTTTCACAGGGAGGTATGGCTACACCTTC. Its protein is CASSFTGRYGYTF.

The V call is TRBV19, the J call TRBJ2-1; 9 bases are shared with TRBD1. V trimming: 10 bases; J trimming: 3 bases; junction bases outside the gene matches: 7. Germline-derived CDR1 and CDR2 are LNHDA and SQIVND (reference sequence). The CDR3 runs 14 residues. The CDR3 nucleotides are TGTGCCACCAATACAGGGGGCTTCTACAATGAGCAGTTCTTC. Translation: CATNTGGFYNEQFF.

V and J are TRBV29-1 and TRBJ2-7; 9 bases are shared with TRBD1. V lost 6 bases to trimming and J lost 5 bases; unmatched junction nucleotides: 8. The CDR3 length is 13 residues. Germline lookup yields CDR1 SQVTM and CDR2 ANQGSEA. CDR3 sequence reads: CSVMTGGGDEQYF. Written as DNA, the CDR3 is TGCAGCGTGATGACAGGGGGAGGCGACGAGCAGTACTTC.

This clonotype appeared many times. This chain uses TRBV7-9 with TRBJ1-3; TRBD1 might be the D (5 bases). The germline CDR1 and CDR2 sequences are SEHNR and FQNEAQ (reference sequence). The CDR3 is made up of 13 amino acids. The germline V and J ends were trimmed by 2 bases and 7 bases, with 9 bases remaining between them. CDR3 DNA sequence: TGTGCCAGCAGCTTATACGGGGGTAACACCATATATTTT. Residues: CASSLYGGNTIYF.